The 18 T cell receptor beta chains in this list originate from one sample, sequenced in a study of shared clonotypes between healthy human individuals. Produced via immunoSEQ multiplex PCR; TCRdb's table is partial and in-frame only. The sample yields 2 million to 3 million clones, 80% to 95% seen once. Material: naive CD4+ T cells from PBMCs. Regarding subset: CD45RA+ positively selected. These receptors originate from a man in his late teens or twenties in good health. Some clones in this sample may be carry-over from other donors' samples.

About this clone itself: The sample holds other DNA sequences that translate to the same CDR3. This chain uses TRBV6-1 with TRBJ1-1, with TRBD1 matching 9 bases. Germline V lookup: CDR1 MNHNS, CDR2 SASEGT. The CDR3 covers 15 residues. The V and J ends lost 1 base and 2 bases, in that order; junction bases with no gene match: 2. CDR3 in amino acids: CASSEGGQGNTEAFF. The DNA for the CDR3 is TGTGCCAGCAGTGAAGGGGGACAGGGAAACACTGAAGCTTTCTTT.

The chain recombines TRBV5-1 with TRBJ1-1; the D gene is possibly TRBD1 (5 bases). V dropped 0 bases and J dropped 3 bases, with 18 bases sitting between them. The germline CDR1 and CDR2 sequences are SGHRS and YFSETQ. The CDR3 length is 17 residues. In DNA, the CDR3 is TGCGCCAGCAGCTTGGAGCCTAGAGGGGCCGGGGACACTGAAGCTTTCTTT. Its translation is CASSLEPRGAGDTEAFF.

This chain uses TRBV4-1 with TRBJ2-2; D may be TRBD2 (6 bases). CDR3 length equals 16 residues. Trimming pared 2 bases from V and 3 bases from J, leaving 13 bases between. Germline V CDR1 and CDR2: MGHRA, YSYEKL. The CDR3 loop reads CASSQPTGTHTGELFF. Written as DNA, the CDR3 is TGCGCCAGCAGCCAACCAACCGGGACTCACACCGGGGAGCTGTTTTTT.

This clone was observed once. This sequence joins TRBV28 and TRBJ2-1; TRBD1 or TRBD2 may be the D gene (5 bases each). V gave up 2 bases and J gave up 10 bases, with 15 bases separating them. The CDR3 sequence is 14 residues long. Germline CDR1 reads MDHEN; CDR2 reads SYDVKM. The CDR3 bases are TGTGCCAGCAGTTTAACGGGACCCCCCTGGGAGCAGTTCTTC. It encodes CASSLTGPPWEQFF.

V usage is TRBV19 and J usage is TRBJ1-4, with a weak D call TRBD1 (5 bases). Germline V lookup: CDR1 LNHDA, CDR2 SQIVND (reference sequence). The CDR3 has 14 amino acids. Trimming cost V 10 bases and J 5 bases, with 17 bases left between them. The CDR3 sequence is CATRPTATNEKLFF. The CDR3 nucleotides are TGTGCCACCCGTCCGACAGCCACCAATGAAAAACTGTTTTTT. Variable domain in full (rest from reference TRBV19 and TRBJ1-4): DGGITQSPKYLFRKEGQNVTLSCEQNLNHDAMYWYRQDPGQGLRLIYYSQIVNDFQKGDIAEGYSVSREKKESFPLTVTSAQKNPTAFYLCATRPTATNEKLFFGSGTQLSVL.

This clone was picked up a small number of times. The chain is built from TRBV5-5 and TRBJ2-2; D possibly corresponds to TRBD2 (5 bases). The CDR3 extends over 13 amino acids. Germline V gene data show CDR1 as SGHKS and CDR2 as YYEKEE (reference sequence). V lost 7 bases to trimming and J lost 3 bases, with 10 bases between them. The CDR3 DNA follows: TGTGCCAGCGGCACTAGGGACACCGGGGAGCTGTTTTTT. As protein: CASGTRDTGELFF.

Worth noting for this clone: Other DNA sequences in this specimen translate into the identical CDR3. The chain links TRBV18 to TRBJ2-6; no definite D call. Per the germline V gene, CDR1 is KGHSH and CDR2 is LQKENI. The CDR3 has 14 residues. Trimming shortened V by 0 bases and J by 4 bases, and 4 bases separated the two germline ends. The CDR3 loop is CASSPPAGANVLTF. The CDR3 DNA follows: TGTGCCAGCTCACCACCTGCCGGGGCCAACGTCCTGACTTTC.

This clone was detected only once. The rearrangement uses TRBV14 and TRBJ1-4; unclear D gene. Germline lookup yields CDR1 SGHDN and CDR2 FVKESK. The CDR3 runs 13 residues. V lost 1 base, J lost 7 bases, and 7 bases lay in between. The CDR3 loop is CASSQGWPEKLFF. In DNA, the CDR3 is TGTGCCAGCAGCCAAGGGTGGCCTGAAAAACTGTTTTTT.

The chain carries TRBV6-6 and TRBJ2-1; TRBD2 matches 9 bases. Germline V lookup: CDR1 MNHNY, CDR2 SVGAGI (reference sequence). The CDR3 is made up of 16 amino acids. The junction had 8 bases not matched to a gene; V was cut back by 5 bases and J by 3 bases. The CDR3 DNA reads TGTGCCAGCAGTCTCGCGGCGGGAGGGGGCTACAATGAGCAGTTCTTC. Protein: CASSLAAGGGYNEQFF.

The rearrangement uses TRBV9 and TRBJ2-2, with D possibly TRBD2 on 5 matching bases. V shed 0 bases and J shed 10 bases, with 13 bases lying between them. This CDR3 contains 14 residues. Germline lookup yields CDR1 SGDLS and CDR2 YYNGEE. The CDR3: CASSVDGSREELFF. CDR3 coding DNA: TGTGCCAGCAGCGTAGATGGCTCCCGGGAGGAGCTGTTTTTT.

This sequence joins TRBV28 and TRBJ2-5; 11 bases map to TRBD2. Per germline, CDR1 MDHEN and CDR2 SYDVKM. With 5 bases clipped from V and 5 bases from J, the junction kept 4 bases outside the gene matches. CDR3 size: 14 residues. The CDR3 sequence: CASSPSGRRETQYF. The CDR3 nucleotides are TGTGCCAGCAGTCCTAGCGGGAGGAGGGAGACCCAGTACTTC.

Here the CDR3 DNA reads TGTGCCAGCAGCTTAGGGACAGGAAGCGCTAACTATGGCTACACCTTC. This codes for CASSLGTGSANYGYTF. This chain connects TRBV7-6 to TRBJ1-2; 7 bases agree with TRBD1. CDR3 size: 16 residues. Germline lookup yields CDR1 SGHVS and CDR2 FNYEAQ. After removal of 1 base from V and 0 bases from J, the junction contained 5 bases not matched to a gene.

The J gene is TRBJ2-5, the V gene TRBV14, with 10 bases identical to TRBD2. J gave up 2 bases and V 2 bases, and 8 bases lay outside the gene matches. CDR3 length: 17 residues. Germline V gene data show CDR1 as SGHDN and CDR2 as FVKESK. The CDR3 spells CASSQLRTSGRQETQYF. CDR3 nucleotide sequence: TGTGCCAGCAGCCAACTAAGGACTAGCGGAAGGCAAGAGACCCAGTACTTC.

The rearrangement links TRBV19 to TRBJ1-4; 7 nucleotides line up with TRBD1. Unmatched junction bases numbered 6, after V lost 1 base and J lost 7 bases. The CDR3 consists of 15 residues. CDR1 is LNHDA, CDR2 SQIVND, per germline (reference sequence). CDR3 bases: TGTGCCAGTAGTATAGGCGGGACAGACGGTGAAAAACTGTTTTTT. Translation: CASSIGGTDGEKLFF.

The CDR3 spells CASSYRGRGSNEQFF. CDR3 DNA sequence: TGTGCCAGCAGTTACAGGGGGAGAGGGTCCAATGAGCAGTTCTTC. The chain links TRBV6-6 to TRBJ2-1; D is perhaps TRBD1 (6 bases). V was cut by 2 bases and J by 6 bases, with 14 bases left in between. The CDR3 totals 15 residues. Germline CDR1 is MNHNY and CDR2 is SVGAGI (reference sequence).

The CDR3, as DNA: TGTGCCAGCAGCGTAGGCGGGACAACACAAGAGACCCAGTACTTC. Amino acid sequence: CASSVGGTTQETQYF. The chain carries TRBV9 and TRBJ2-5; TRBD1 or TRBD2 may be the D gene (6 bases each). Trimming removed 0 bases at V and 2 bases at J, with 11 bases between. The CDR3 has 15 residues. CDR1 and CDR2 (germline): SGDLS, YYNGEE.

This chain connects TRBV4-3 to TRBJ2-1; 10 bases align to TRBD2. CDR3 size: 15 residues. With V trimmed by 4 bases and J by 6 bases, 6 bases remained unmatched. CDR1 and CDR2 (germline): LGHNA, YSLEER. The CDR3 loop is CASSPSGRAINEQFF. The CDR3 bases are TGCGCCAGCAGCCCAAGCGGGAGGGCCATCAATGAGCAGTTCTTC.

The gene calls are TRBV6-1 and TRBJ2-3; D is unclear. The CDR3 is 13 amino acids. V was trimmed by 8 bases and J by 1 base, leaving 10 bases between them. Germline CDR1 MNHNS, CDR2 SASEGT. The CDR3 spells CASLRPGTDTQYF. The DNA of the CDR3 is TGTGCCAGCTTGAGGCCGGGCACAGATACGCAGTATTTT.